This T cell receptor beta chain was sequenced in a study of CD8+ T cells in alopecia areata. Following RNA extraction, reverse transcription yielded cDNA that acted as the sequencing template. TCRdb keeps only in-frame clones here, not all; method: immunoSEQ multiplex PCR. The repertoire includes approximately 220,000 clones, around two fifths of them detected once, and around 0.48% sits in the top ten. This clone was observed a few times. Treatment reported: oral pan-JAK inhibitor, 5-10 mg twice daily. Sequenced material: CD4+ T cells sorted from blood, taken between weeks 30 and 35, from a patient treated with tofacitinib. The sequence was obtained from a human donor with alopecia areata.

Written as DNA, the CDR3 is TGTGCCAGCAGTCTCCAACTGGTGGGTGAGCAGTTCTTC. Translated, it gives CASSLQLVGEQFF. The V gene is TRBV28, the J gene TRBJ2-1; D is undetermined. This CDR3 region has 13 residues. Per germline, CDR1 MDHEN and CDR2 SYDVKM. The V gene lost 5 bases and the J gene lost 9 bases, with 14 bases spanning the gap.